This TCR beta chain came from a study of T cell repertoires in cytomegalovirus infection. At the level of the study: Public signatures in TCR beta pointed to CMV infection and matching HLA type.

Turning to this clonotype: Its antigen is not known.

TCRdb independently ran MiXCR on the reads; one entry per CDR3 protein. This table holds approximately 500,000 distinct CDR3 sequences, approximately 17% found once. V gave up 3 bases and J gave up 2 bases, with 9 bases separating them. Germline loops: CDR1 LNHDA, CDR2 SQIVND (reference sequence). The CDR3 is 14 amino acids. Study results and limitations: HLA-C-restricted CMV-specific TCR beta clonotypes prevailed in the ex vivo response. Cumulative public TCR beta family frequency identified CMV carriers with the relevant HLA.

This receptor was obtained from a human donor in good health (CMV status not recorded). Some clones in this sample may be carry-over from other donors' samples. Sequencing used CD8+ T cells from PBMCs. J is TRBJ2-3 and V is TRBV19; perhaps TRBD2 as D (5 bases). The CDR3, as DNA: TGTGCCAGTAGTATGGGAGCCCCCACAGATACGCAGTATTTT. This codes for CASSMGAPTDTQYF.